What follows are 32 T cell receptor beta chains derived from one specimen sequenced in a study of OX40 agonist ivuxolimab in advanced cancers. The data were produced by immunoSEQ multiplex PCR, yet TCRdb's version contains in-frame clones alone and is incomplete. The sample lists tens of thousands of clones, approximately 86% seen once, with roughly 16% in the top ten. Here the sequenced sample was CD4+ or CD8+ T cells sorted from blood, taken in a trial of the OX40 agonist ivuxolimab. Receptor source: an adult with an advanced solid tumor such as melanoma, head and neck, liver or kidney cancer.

Here the CDR3 reads CASSFTLDLGNQPQHF. The CDR3 DNA reads as TGTGCCAGCAGCTTTACCTTGGACCTAGGAAATCAGCCCCAGCATTTT. This chain connects TRBV6-6 to TRBJ1-5; D uncertain. Trimming took off 6 bases at V and 4 bases at J, with 19 bases between the two ends. CDR3 size: 16 residues. Germline V lookup: CDR1 MNHNY, CDR2 SVGAGI (reference sequence).

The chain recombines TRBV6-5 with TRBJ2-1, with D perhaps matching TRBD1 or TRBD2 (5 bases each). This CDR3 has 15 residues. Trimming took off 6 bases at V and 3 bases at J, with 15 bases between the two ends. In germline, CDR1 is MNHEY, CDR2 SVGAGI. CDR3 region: CASSHDGANYNEQFF. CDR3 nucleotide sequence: TGTGCCAGCAGCCACGACGGGGCCAACTACAATGAGCAGTTCTTC.

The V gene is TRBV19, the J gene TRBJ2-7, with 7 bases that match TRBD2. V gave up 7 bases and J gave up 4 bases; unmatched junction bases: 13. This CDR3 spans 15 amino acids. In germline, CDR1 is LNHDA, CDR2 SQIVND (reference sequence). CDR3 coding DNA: TGTGCCAGTATAGGAATCGGCAGGGAGGGGTACGAGCAGTACTTC. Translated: CASIGIGREGYEQYF. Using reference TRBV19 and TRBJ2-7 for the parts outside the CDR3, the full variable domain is DGGITQSPKYLFRKEGQNVTLSCEQNLNHDAMYWYRQDPGQGLRLIYYSQIVNDFQKGDIAEGYSVSREKKESFPLTVTSAQKNPTAFYLCASIGIGREGYEQYFGPGTRLTVT.

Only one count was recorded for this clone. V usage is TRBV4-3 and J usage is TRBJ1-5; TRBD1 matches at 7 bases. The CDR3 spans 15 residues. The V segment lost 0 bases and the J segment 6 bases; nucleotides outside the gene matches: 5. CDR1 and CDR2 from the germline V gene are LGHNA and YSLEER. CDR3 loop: CASSQDARGAQPQHF. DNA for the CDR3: TGCGCCAGCAGCCAAGATGCCAGGGGGGCTCAGCCCCAGCATTTT.

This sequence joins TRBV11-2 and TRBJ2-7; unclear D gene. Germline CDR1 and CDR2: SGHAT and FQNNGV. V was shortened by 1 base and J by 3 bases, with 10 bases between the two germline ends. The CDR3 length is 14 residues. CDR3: CASSLAGTFYEQYF. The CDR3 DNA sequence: TGTGCCAGCAGCTTAGCCGGAACCTTCTACGAGCAGTACTTC.

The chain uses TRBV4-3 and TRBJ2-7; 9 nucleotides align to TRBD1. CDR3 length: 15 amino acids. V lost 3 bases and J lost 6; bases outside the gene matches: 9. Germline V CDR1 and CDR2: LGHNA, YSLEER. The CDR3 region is CASSQDTGTGREQYF. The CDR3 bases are TGCGCCAGCAGCCAGGACACCGGGACAGGGCGCGAGCAGTACTTC.

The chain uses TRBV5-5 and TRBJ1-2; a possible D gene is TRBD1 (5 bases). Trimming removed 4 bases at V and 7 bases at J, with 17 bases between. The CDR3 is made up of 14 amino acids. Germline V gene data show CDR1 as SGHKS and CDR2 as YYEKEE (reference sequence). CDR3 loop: CASSPPRQGGGYTF. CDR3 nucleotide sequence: TGTGCCAGCAGCCCTCCCCGGCAGGGCGGTGGCTACACCTTC.

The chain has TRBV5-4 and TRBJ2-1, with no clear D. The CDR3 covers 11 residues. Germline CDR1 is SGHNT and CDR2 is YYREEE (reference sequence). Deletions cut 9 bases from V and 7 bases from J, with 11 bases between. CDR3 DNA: TGTGCCACCACTGATCGGAATGAGCAGTTCTTC. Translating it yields CATTDRNEQFF.

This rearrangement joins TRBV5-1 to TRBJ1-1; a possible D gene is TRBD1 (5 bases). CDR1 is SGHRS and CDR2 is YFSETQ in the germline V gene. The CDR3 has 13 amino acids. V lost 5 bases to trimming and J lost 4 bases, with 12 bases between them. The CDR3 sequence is CASRSGSATEAFF. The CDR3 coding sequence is TGCGCCAGCAGGTCAGGGTCCGCCACTGAAGCTTTCTTT.

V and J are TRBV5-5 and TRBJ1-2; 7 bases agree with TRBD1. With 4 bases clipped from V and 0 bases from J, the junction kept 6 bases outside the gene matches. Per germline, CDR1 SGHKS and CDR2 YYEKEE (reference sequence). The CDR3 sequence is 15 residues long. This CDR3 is CASSPTGVPNYGYTF. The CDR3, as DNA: TGTGCCAGCAGCCCTACAGGGGTCCCTAACTATGGCTACACCTTC.

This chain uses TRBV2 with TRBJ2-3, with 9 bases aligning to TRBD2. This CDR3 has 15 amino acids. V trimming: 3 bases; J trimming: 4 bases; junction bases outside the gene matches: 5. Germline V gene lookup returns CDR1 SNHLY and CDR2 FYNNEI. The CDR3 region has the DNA TGTGCCAGCAGTGATTACAGCGGGGGGCCAGATACGCAGTATTTT. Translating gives CASSDYSGGPDTQYF. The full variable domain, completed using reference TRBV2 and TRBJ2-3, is EPEVTQTPSHQVTQMGQEVILRCVPISNHLYFYWYRQILGQKVEFLVSFYNNEISEKSEIFDDQFSVERPDGSNFTLKIRSTKLEDSAMYFCASSDYSGGPDTQYFGPGTRLTVL.

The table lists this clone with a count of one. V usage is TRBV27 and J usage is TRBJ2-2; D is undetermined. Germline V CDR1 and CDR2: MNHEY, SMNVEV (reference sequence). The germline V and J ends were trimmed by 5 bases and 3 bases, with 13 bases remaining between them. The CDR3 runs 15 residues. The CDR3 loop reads CASSPQPRDTGELFF. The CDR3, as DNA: TGTGCCAGCAGTCCCCAGCCCCGCGACACCGGGGAGCTGTTTTTT.

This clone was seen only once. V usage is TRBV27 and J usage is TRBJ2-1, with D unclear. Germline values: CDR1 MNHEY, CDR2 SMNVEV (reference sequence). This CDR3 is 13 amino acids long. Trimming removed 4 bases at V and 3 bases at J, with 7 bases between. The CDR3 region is CASSWSVYNEQFF. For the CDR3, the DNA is TGTGCCAGCAGTTGGAGTGTCTACAATGAGCAGTTCTTC.

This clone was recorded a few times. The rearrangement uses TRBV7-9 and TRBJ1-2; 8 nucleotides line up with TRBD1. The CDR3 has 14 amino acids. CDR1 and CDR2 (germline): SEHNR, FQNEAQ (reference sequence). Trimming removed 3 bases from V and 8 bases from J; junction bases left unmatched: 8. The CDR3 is CASSLLWTGNGYTF. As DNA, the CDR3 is TGTGCCAGCAGCTTGTTGTGGACAGGGAACGGCTACACCTTC.

CDR3 in DNA: TGTGCCAGCACTCCCGGGACAGGGTTCAAGACCCAGTACTTC. This encodes CASTPGTGFKTQYF. The rearrangement joins TRBV2 to TRBJ2-5; 9 bases agree with TRBD1. The CDR3 is made up of 14 amino acids. V lost 7 bases to trimming and J lost 6 bases; unmatched junction nucleotides: 9. CDR1 is SNHLY, CDR2 FYNNEI, per germline.

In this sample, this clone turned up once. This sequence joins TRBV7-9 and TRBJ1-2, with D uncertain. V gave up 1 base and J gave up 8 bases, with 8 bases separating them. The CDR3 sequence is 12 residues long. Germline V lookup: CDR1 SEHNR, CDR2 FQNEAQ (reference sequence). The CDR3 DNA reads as TGTGCCAGCAGCTTAGGTGGTGGAGGCTACACCTTC. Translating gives CASSLGGGGYTF.

The CDR3 DNA reads TGTGCCAGCAGCTTAGAAAGGGCCGACGGTGAAAAACTGTTTTTT. It is translated as CASSLERADGEKLFF. The chain joins TRBV7-9 to TRBJ1-4, with no clear D. Germline V gives CDR1 SEHNR, CDR2 FQNEAQ (reference sequence). CDR3 size: 15 residues. V was trimmed by 1 base and J by 7 bases, leaving 13 bases between them.

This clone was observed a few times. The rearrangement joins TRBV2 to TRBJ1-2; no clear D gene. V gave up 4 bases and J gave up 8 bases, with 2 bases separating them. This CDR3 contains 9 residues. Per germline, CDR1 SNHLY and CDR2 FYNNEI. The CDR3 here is CASSAGYTF. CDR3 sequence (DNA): TGTGCCAGCAGTGCCGGCTACACCTTC.

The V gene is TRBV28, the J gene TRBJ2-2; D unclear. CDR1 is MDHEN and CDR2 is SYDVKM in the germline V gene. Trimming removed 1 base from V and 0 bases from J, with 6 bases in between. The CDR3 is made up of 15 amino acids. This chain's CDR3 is CASSLFRSNTGELFF. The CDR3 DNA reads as TGTGCCAGCAGTTTATTCAGGTCGAACACCGGGGAGCTGTTTTTT.

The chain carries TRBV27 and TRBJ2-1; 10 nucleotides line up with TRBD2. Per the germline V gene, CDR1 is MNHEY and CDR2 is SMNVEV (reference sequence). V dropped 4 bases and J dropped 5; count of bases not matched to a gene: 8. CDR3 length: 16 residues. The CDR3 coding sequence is TGTGCCAGCAGTTCTCCATTAGCGGGAGGCAACAATGAGCAGTTCTTC. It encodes CASSSPLAGGNNEQFF.

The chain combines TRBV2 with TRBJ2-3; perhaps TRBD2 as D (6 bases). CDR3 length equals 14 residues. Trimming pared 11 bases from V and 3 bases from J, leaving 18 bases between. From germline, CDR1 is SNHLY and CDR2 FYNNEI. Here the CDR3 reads CAYQPSVETDTQYF. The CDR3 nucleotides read TGTGCCTACCAACCTAGCGTGGAGACAGATACGCAGTATTTT.

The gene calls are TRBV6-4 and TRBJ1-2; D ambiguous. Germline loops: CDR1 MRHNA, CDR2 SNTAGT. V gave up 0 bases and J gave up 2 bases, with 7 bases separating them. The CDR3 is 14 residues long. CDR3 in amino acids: CASSDSWQNYGYTF. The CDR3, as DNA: TGTGCCAGCAGTGACTCCTGGCAAAACTATGGCTACACCTTC.

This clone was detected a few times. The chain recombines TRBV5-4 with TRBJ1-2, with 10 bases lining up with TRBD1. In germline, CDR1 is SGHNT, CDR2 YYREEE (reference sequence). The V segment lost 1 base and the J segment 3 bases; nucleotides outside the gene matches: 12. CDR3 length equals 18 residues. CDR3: CASSLWRTGGRNDYGYTF. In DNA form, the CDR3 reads TGTGCCAGCAGCTTGTGGAGGACAGGGGGTAGGAATGACTATGGCTACACCTTC.

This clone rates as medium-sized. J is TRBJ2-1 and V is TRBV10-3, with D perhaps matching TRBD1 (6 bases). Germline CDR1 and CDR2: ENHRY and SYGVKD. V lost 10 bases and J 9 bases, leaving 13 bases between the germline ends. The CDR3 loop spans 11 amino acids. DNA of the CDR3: TGTGCCACCATAGGGGGTACTGAGCAGTTCTTC. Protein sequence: CATIGGTEQFF.

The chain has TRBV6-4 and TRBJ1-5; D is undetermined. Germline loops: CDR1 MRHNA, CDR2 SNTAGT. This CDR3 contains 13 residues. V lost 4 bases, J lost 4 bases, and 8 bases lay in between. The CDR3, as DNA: TGTGCCAGCAGTGCCGGTGTTAATCAGCCCCAGCATTTT. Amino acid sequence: CASSAGVNQPQHF.

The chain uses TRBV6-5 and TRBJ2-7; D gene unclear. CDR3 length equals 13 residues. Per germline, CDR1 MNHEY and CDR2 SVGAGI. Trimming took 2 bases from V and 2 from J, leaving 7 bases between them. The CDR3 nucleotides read TGTGCCAGCAGTTACGCGCTTACCTACGAGCAGTACTTC. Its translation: CASSYALTYEQYF.

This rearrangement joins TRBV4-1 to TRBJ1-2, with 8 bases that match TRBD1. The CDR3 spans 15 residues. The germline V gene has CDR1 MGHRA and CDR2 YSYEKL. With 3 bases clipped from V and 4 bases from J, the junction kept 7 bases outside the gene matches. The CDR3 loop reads CASSHSTGEGYGYTF. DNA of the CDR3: TGCGCCAGCAGCCACTCGACAGGGGAGGGCTATGGCTACACCTTC.

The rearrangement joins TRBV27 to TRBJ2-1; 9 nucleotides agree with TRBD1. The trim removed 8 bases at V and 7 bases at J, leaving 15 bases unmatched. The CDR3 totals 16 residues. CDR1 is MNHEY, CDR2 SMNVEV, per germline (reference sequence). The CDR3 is CASQIFGTGTSNEQFF. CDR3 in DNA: TGTGCCAGCCAGATATTTGGGACAGGGACAAGTAATGAGCAGTTCTTC.

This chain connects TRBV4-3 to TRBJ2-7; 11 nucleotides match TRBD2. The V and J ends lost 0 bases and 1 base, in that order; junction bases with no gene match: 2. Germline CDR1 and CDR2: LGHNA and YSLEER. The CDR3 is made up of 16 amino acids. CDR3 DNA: TGCGCCAGCAGCCAAGATACTAGCGGGGGTTCCTACGAGCAGTACTTC. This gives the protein CASSQDTSGGSYEQYF.

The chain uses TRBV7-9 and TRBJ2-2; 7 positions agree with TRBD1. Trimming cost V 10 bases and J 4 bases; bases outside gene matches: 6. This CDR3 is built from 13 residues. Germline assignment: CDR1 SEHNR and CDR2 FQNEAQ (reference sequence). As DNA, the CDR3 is TGTGCCAACCCGGGACAGATCACCGGGGAGCTGTTTTTT. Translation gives CANPGQITGELFF.

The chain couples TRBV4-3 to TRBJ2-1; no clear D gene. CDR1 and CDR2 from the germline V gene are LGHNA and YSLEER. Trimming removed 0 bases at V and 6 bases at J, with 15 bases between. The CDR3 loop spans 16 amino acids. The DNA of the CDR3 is TGCGCCAGCAGCCAAGACGACGGTCCCATAATCAATGAGCAGTTCTTC. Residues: CASSQDDGPIINEQFF.

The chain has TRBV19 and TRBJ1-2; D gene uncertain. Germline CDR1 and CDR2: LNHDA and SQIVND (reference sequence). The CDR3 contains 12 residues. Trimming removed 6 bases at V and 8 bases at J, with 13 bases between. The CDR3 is CASRYSPRGYTF. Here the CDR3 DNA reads TGTGCCAGTAGGTATTCGCCGAGGGGCTACACCTTC.